This TCR beta chain was documented in a study of regulatory and conventional T cells in RAG deficiency (dated by TCRdb to about 2017). Regarding the study in general: To compare the diversity and composition of the repertoires of Treg, conventional CD4+ and CD8+ T cells between RAG-deficient patients and healthy controls, the study applied high-throughput TCR beta sequencing.

Preparation of the library involved the immunoSEQ multiplex PCR assay. Rearranged TCR beta chain products were amplified from genomic DNA of sorted T-cell subsets and sequenced. On the authors' methods: Repertoire diversity of productive TCR beta rearrangements was quantified using Shannon entropy and Simpson indices. Clonal expansion was assessed using the summed frequency of the 100 most abundant productive TCR beta clonotypes among total reads. A self-reactivity index based on amino acid usage at CDR3beta positions 6 and 7 was applied to the TRB repertoires. Two-way ANOVA was used for repertoire analyses, while Student t or Mann-Whitney tests were used for flow cytometric analyses. The source is immuneACCESS, and TCRdb retained only in-frame sequences with V and J called. Part of the clones is not carried over; for the studies checked, unresolved V genes explain less than half of this, and the remainder is unexplained. Clone size and the V and J calls come from that table; the DNA yielded D and trimming. The sample table shows some 28,000 clones, and approximately 90% are seen once. The ten largest clones take up roughly 0.83% of the sample.

Summary of the overall study and its limitations: For some subjects, some analyses of T-cell subsets were not performed. In Omenn syndrome and CID/AS patients compared with controls, around 90-fold fewer unique TCR beta sequences were detected from Treg cells, versus approximately 10-fold fewer for other subsets. Markedly lower Shannon entropy and higher Simpson indices were observed in RAG-deficient patients than in control T-cell subpopulations. Sorted CD25-high CD127-low cells from Omenn syndrome patients may represent peripherally activated cells rather than bona fide Treg cells. Shorter CDR3 lengths were found in all patient T-cell subsets, and >75% Treg-Tconv repertoire overlap at nucleotide and amino acid level was observed in Omenn syndrome patients.

The germline ends are 10 bases apart after V is trimmed by 1 base and J by 0 bases. The CDR3, from cysteine to phenylalanine, totals 16 residues. The CDR3 DNA has 48 bases and is translated from base 1. The germline V gene (reference sequence) sets CDR1 to LNHDA and CDR2 to SQIVND. In the case of this clone: Its antigen is unknown. Per-nucleotide qualities are absent, and no much larger clonotype sits a single base away. The sample has other DNA sequences that encode this CDR3 too.

Before genomic DNA extraction, regulatory T cells were purified from blood as CD4+CD25-high CD127-low cells. Several healthy control donors were used as the comparison group for repertoire analyses. These same data were also listed under a study on regulatory T cells. According to the second study: For the multiplex PCR, 52 forward TRBV primers and 13 reverse TRBJ primers were used, and amplification bias was corrected with both assay-based and computational methods. Repertoires from patients had restricted unique TRB V-J pairs and skewed V and J gene usage, with the strongest effect in regulatory T cells. Between CD3G-deficient patients and healthy controls, the study compared T-cell receptor beta repertoires in sorted regulatory T cells, conventional CD4+ T cells and CD8+ T cells. Ficoll density separation was used to isolate peripheral blood mononuclear cells. Within the immunoSEQ assay, multiplex PCR amplified rearranged TRB loci from genomic DNA. TRB amplicons were sequenced using an Illumina HiSeq platform. Raw sequences were error-filtered and aligned to reference gene sequences by custom algorithms and were subsequently analyzed with the immunoSEQ online tools. Productive and nonproductive TRB rearrangement frequencies were evaluated among both unique and total sequences. Prism software was used to run t tests, Mann-Whitney tests or two-way ANOVA for comparisons between groups.

The chain uses TRBV19 and TRBJ1-5, and TRBD1 may be the D gene, going by 6 matching bases. The source material was Tregs sorted from blood. The sequence was collected from a human donor in good health. The CDR3 reads CASSIGGQNSNQPQHF. Here is the DNA: TGTGCCAGTAGTATAGGAGGACAGAATAGCAATCAGCCCCAGCATTTT.